The 8 T cell receptor beta chains presented below share a single source sample, sequenced in a study of early T cells in non-severe SARS-CoV-2 infection. TCRdb reprocessed the 5' RACE reads with MiXCR, giving one entry per CDR3 protein. Seen here are around 30,000 distinct CDR3 sequences, around 4% observed once, and the top ten hold about 4.4%. The sequencing sample was made of whole blood. All receptors derive from an adult who was a healthcare worker with PCR-confirmed SARS-CoV-2 infection or an uninfected control (not recorded which).

This clonotype occurred many times. The rearrangement joins TRBV28 to TRBJ2-1, with D possibly matching TRBD2 (6 bases). The CDR3 runs 16 residues. V was shortened by 8 bases and J by 0 bases, with 17 bases between the two germline ends. Germline lookup yields CDR1 MDHEN and CDR2 SYDVKM. The CDR3 DNA is TGTGCCAGCGTTCCCACGGGGGTTAGCTCCTACAATGAGCAGTTCTTC. This gives the protein CASVPTGVSSYNEQFF.

This clonotype was seen repeatedly, ten times or more. This chain links TRBV29-1 with TRBJ1-1, with D hard to call. V lost 5 bases to trimming and J lost 7 bases, with 11 bases between them. The CDR3 totals 11 residues. Germline-derived CDR1 and CDR2 are SQVTM and ANQGSEA. In nucleotides, the CDR3 is TGCAGCGTTCAAAGTGGCTTTGAAGCTTTCTTT. Translation: CSVQSGFEAFF. Based on the CDR3 plus reference TRBV29-1 and TRBJ1-1, the full variable domain is SAVISQKPSRDICQRGTSLTIQCQVDSQVTMMFWYRQQPGQSLTLIATANQGSEATYESGFVIDKFPISRPNLTFSTLTVSNMSPEDSSIYLCSVQSGFEAFFGQGTRLTVV.

J is TRBJ1-6 and V is TRBV28; D gene ambiguous. CDR1 and CDR2 (germline): MDHEN, SYDVKM. The length of the CDR3 is 15 residues. Trimming took 4 bases from V and 0 from J, leaving 7 bases between them. The CDR3 loop reads CASSWKGSYNSPLHF. Here the CDR3 DNA reads TGTGCCAGCAGTTGGAAGGGCTCCTATAATTCACCCCTCCACTTT.

This clonotype was detected many times. The chain links TRBV20-1 to TRBJ1-4; weak D call: TRBD1 (5 bases). Germline V gene sequence: CDR1 DFQATT, CDR2 SNEGSKA (reference sequence). The CDR3 spans 13 residues. V was pared by 6 bases and J by 8 bases, with 16 bases between. The CDR3 DNA sequence: TGCAGTGCCAGGGCCGGAGCCGGCGAAAAACTGTTTTTT. It yields the protein CSARAGAGEKLFF.

V and J are TRBV2 and TRBJ2-1, with D perhaps matching TRBD1 or TRBD2 (5 bases each). The V gene's germline CDR1 is SNHLY and CDR2 FYNNEI. This CDR3 comprises 18 residues. Trimming took off 0 bases at V and 5 bases at J, with 20 bases between the two ends. The DNA of the CDR3 is TGTGCCAGCAGTGAAGCTCACGGGGCTGACGTAGTAAACAATGAGCAGTTCTTC. Residues: CASSEAHGADVVNNEQFF.

This clonotype was recorded a few times. This chain links TRBV29-1 with TRBJ2-6, with a tentative D call TRBD2 (5 bases). CDR1 is SQVTM, CDR2 ANQGSEA, per germline. The CDR3 length is 14 residues. V gave up 6 bases and J gave up 0 bases, with 9 bases separating them. The DNA for the CDR3 is TGCAGCGTAACCGAGGGCTCTGGGGCCAACGTCCTGACTTTC. Amino acids: CSVTEGSGANVLTF.

This clonotype came up many times. The chain uses TRBV7-8 and TRBJ2-3; D uncertain. This CDR3 is 13 amino acids long. Trimming cost V 3 bases and J 4 bases, with 8 bases left between them. CDR1 is SGHVS, CDR2 FQNEAQ, per germline. The chain's CDR3 is CASSLARADTQYF. CDR3 coding DNA: TGTGCCAGCAGCTTGGCTAGGGCAGATACGCAGTATTTT.

This clonotype was seen ten or more times. The chain has TRBV7-2 and TRBJ1-4, with D perhaps TRBD1 (6 bases). This CDR3 contains 15 residues. The germline V gene encodes CDR1 SGHTA and CDR2 FQGNSA. The germline V and J ends were trimmed by 4 bases and 4 bases, with 13 bases remaining between them. The chain's CDR3 is CASSSGQLFNEKLFF. The CDR3 DNA is TGTGCCAGCAGCTCCGGACAGCTCTTTAATGAAAAACTGTTTTTT.